This T cell receptor beta chain was captured by sequencing in a study of blood T cell repertoires in COVID-19. Study overall: Italy, Spain and the United States were the sources of the convalescent and acute COVID-19 samples. The cDNA or gDNA used as material had been derived from T cells, B-cell-depleted T cells, or PBMCs.

Germline CDR1 and CDR2: SGDLS and YYNGEE. CDR3 length: 16 amino acids. J gave up 3 bases and V 0 bases, and 8 bases lay outside the gene matches. Method: immunoSEQ multiplex PCR; TCRdb's copy keeps in-frame clones and lacks some. The table shows 250,000 to 300,000 clones, with roughly nine tenths occurring only once. The origin of this receptor is a woman aged 40 to 50 who had recovered from COVID-19. The sample was PBMCs or T cells enriched from blood (not recorded which). The chain couples TRBV9 to TRBJ2-5, with 7 bases lining up with TRBD2. The CDR3 coding sequence is TGTGCCAGCAGCGTAGGAGGACTAGGGAAGGAAGAGACCCAGTACTTC. Translating gives CASSVGGLGKEETQYF.